A selection of T cell receptor beta chains follows, all from one sample in a study of T cell changes during pregnancy in multiple sclerosis. Using immunoSEQ multiplex PCR, the repertoire was profiled, and TCRdb retains in-frame clones only, with some absent. The data contain 70,000 to 85,000 clones, 92% of them singletons. This material consisted of peripheral blood, taken before pregnancy. Receptors were obtained from a female donor with multiple sclerosis, enrolled in a pregnancy study. Both conserved end residues are part of each CDR3. The D gene is left open where the match is weak. Not all rows give a size; the values are once, few, many and, for expanded clones, a class.

CDR3,DNA,J,size,D,V
CASSYSGAADTQYF,TGCGCCAGCAGTTATAGCGGGGCCGCAGATACGCAGTATTTT,TRBJ2-3,once,TRBD2,TRBV5-1
CASSFDRQYGYTF,TGTGCCAGCAGCTTCGACAGGCAGTATGGCTACACCTTC,TRBJ1-2,.,.,TRBV7-3
CAISPGGAIHEQYF,TGTGCCATCAGTCCGGGGGGCGCGATCCACGAGCAGTACTTC,TRBJ2-7,once,.,TRBV10-3
CASSQPGTTQETQYF,TGCGCCAGCAGCCAACCCGGGACTACACAAGAGACCCAGTACTTC,TRBJ2-5,.,TRBD2,TRBV4-1
CASSELAGEQETQYF,TGTGCCAGCAGTGAGCTAGCGGGGGAGCAAGAGACCCAGTACTTC,TRBJ2-5,few,TRBD2,TRBV6-1
CAWSPPYRAAKNIQYF,TGTGCCTGGAGCCCTCCTTACAGGGCAGCCAAAAACATTCAGTACTTC,TRBJ2-4,.,.,TRBV30
CASSLQENTEAFF,TGTGCCAGCAGCCTACAGGAGAACACTGAAGCTTTCTTT,TRBJ1-1,.,.,TRBV5-6
CASSLGSSGGNTGELFF,TGTGCCAGCAGCTTGGGGTCTAGCGGGGGGAACACCGGGGAGCTGTTTTTT,TRBJ2-2,.,TRBD2,TRBV5-4
CASSILAGYNEQFF,TGTGCCAGCAGTATACTAGCGGGGTACAATGAGCAGTTCTTC,TRBJ2-1,once,TRBD2,TRBV6-1
CASSTGQGIGYEQYF,TGTGCCAGTAGTACGGGACAGGGGATCGGCTACGAGCAGTACTTC,TRBJ2-7,.,TRBD1,TRBV19